Below, one T cell receptor beta chain is given with its context. Its antigen is as yet unknown. RNA transcripts served as the template for amplifying TCR beta CDR3 regions. Carried out on the TCR CDR3, a first-round RT-PCR used the HTBI primer set. TCRdb passed the multiplex PCR reads through MiXCR, listing each CDR3 protein once. The sample carries 650,000 to 800,000 distinct CDR3 sequences, over 40% recorded once. Patients showing uncontrolled infection, other autoimmune disease, pregnancy or lactation were ineligible. Thyroid ultrasound and orbital computed tomography, with clinical symptoms and serum thyroxine and TRAb, informed diagnoses. Trimming took 6 bases from V and 7 from J, leaving 6 bases between them. The CDR3 sequence is 11 residues long. This entry is derived from a study of T cells in Graves' hyperthyroidism and ophthalmopathy. Findings of the study overall: Ophthalmopathy could be told apart from stable hyperthyroidism with a 13 V-J model. In the blood, most expanded thyroid clonotypes above 0.001 appeared as well.

The chain recombines TRBV12-3 or TRBV12-4 with TRBJ2-2; no clear D gene. The sample taken for sequencing was peripheral blood or thyroid tissue (not recorded which). The source of this sequence is an adult man with Graves' disease, either hyperthyroidism or ophthalmopathy (not recorded which). The CDR3 spells CASRVSGELFF. As DNA, the CDR3 is TGTGCCAGCAGGGTGAGCGGGGAGCTGTTTTTT.